Sequencing of this T cell receptor beta chain was carried out in a study of blood T cell repertoires in COVID-19. For the study at large: From the United States, Italy and Spain came samples of acute and convalescent COVID-19.

Assay used: immunoSEQ multiplex PCR; TCRdb lists only in-frame clones, some missing. The profile shows more than 85,000 clones, 84% of them singletons. This CDR3 has 15 amino acids. The germline CDR1 and CDR2 sequences are KGHDR and SFDVKD. The V segment lost 3 bases and the J segment 3 bases; nucleotides outside the gene matches: 7. The J gene is TRBJ2-7, the V gene TRBV24-1, with 7 bases lining up with TRBD1. This clonotype was obtained from a human donor in a cohort sampled during active COVID-19. Sequencing was carried out using peripheral blood. The CDR3 sequence is CATSDPSTGSYEQYF. The CDR3 DNA follows: TGTGCCACCAGTGATCCATCGACAGGGAGCTACGAGCAGTACTTC.